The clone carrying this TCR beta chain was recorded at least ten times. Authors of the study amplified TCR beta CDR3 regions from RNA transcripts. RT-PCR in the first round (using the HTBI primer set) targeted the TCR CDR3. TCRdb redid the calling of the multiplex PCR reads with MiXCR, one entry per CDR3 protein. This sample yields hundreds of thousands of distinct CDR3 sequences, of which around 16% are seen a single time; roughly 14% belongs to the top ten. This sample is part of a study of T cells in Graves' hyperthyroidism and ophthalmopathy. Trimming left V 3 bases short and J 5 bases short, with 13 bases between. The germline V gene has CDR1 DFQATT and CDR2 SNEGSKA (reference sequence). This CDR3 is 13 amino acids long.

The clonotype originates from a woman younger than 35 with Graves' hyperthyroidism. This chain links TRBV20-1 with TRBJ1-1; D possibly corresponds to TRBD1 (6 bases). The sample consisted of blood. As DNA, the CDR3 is TGCAGTGCTAGGGGGGCAGGGATAACTGAAGCTTTCTTT. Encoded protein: CSARGAGITEAFF.